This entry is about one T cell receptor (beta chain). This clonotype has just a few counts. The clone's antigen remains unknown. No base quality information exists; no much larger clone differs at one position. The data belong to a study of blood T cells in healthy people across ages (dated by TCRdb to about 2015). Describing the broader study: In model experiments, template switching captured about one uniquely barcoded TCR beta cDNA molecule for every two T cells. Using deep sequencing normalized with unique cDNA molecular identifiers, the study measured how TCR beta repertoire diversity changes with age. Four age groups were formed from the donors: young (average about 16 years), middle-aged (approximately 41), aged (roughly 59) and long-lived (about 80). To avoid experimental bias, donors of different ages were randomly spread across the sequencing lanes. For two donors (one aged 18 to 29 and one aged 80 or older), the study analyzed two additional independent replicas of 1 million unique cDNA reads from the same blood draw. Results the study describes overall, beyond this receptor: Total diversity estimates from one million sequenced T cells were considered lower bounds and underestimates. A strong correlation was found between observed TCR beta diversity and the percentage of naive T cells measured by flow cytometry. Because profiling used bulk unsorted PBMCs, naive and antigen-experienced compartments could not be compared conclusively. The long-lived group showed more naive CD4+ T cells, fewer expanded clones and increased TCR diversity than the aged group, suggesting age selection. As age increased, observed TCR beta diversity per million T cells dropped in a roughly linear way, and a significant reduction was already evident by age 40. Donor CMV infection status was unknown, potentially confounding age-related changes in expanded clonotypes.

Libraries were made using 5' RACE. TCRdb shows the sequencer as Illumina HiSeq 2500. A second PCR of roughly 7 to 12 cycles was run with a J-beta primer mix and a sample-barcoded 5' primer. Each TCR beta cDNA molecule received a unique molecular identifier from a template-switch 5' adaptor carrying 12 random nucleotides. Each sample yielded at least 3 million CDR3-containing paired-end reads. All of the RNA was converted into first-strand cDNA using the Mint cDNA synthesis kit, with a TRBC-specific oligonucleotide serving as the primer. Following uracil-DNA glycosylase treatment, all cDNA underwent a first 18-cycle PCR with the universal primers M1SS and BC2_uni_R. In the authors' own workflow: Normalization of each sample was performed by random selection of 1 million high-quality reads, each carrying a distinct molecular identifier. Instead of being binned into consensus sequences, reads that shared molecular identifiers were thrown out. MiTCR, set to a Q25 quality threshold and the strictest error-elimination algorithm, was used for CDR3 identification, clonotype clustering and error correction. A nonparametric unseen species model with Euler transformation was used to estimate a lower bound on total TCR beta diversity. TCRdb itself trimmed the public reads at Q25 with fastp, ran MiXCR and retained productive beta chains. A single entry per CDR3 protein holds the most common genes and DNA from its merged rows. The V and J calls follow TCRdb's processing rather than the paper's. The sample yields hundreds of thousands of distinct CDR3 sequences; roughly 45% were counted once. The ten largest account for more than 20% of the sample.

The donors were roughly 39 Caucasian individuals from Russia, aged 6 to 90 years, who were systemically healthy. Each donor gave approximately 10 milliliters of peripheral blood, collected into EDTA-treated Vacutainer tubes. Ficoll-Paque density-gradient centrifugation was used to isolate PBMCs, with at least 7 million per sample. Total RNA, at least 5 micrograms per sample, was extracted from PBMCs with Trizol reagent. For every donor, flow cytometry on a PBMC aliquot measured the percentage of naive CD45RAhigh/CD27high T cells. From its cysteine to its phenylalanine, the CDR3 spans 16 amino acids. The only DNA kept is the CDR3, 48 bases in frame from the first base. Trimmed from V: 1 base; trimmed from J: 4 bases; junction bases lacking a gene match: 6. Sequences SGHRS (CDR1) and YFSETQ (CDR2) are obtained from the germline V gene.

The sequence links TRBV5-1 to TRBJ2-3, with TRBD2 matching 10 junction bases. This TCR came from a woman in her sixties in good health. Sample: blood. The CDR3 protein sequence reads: CASSLPSGSYADTQYF. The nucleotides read TGCGCCAGCAGCTTGCCTAGCGGGAGCTATGCAGATACGCAGTATTTT. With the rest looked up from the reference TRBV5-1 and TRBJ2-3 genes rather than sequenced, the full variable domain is KAGVTQTPRYLIKTRGQQVTLSCSPISGHRSVSWYQQTPGQGLQFLFEYFSETQRNKGNFPGRFSGRQFSNSRSEMNVSTLELGDSALYLCASSLPSGSYADTQYFGPGTRLTVL.